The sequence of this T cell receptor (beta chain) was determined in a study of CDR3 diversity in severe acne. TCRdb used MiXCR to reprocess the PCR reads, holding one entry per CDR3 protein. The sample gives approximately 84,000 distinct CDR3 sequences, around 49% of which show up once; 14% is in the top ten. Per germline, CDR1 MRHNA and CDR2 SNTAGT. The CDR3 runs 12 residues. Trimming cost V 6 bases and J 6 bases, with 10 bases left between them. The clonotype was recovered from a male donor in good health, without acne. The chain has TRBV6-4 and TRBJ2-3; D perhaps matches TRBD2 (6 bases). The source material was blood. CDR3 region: CASSVGGDTQYF. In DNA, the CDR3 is TGTGCCAGCAGCGTTGGGGGGGATACGCAGTATTTT.